This TCR beta chain originates from a study of PD-1 blockade in classical Hodgkin lymphoma. Overall study findings and caveats: CD4+ TCR diversity rose significantly by C4D1, and CD8+ TCR diversity did not.

The CDR3 is 13 residues long. Trimming cost V 6 bases and J 4 bases, with 12 bases left between them. Germline CDR1 reads SQVTM; CDR2 reads ANQGSEA. As to this clone: Its target is unknown.

Each patient relapsed following autologous stem cell transplantation, and prior brentuximab vedotin exposure differed. Produced via immunoSEQ multiplex PCR; TCRdb's table is partial and in-frame only. The sample lists about 97,000 clones, roughly 83% occurring once. Sequencing used peripheral blood mononuclear cells (PBMCs), obtained at baseline. The sequence was obtained from a human donor with classical Hodgkin lymphoma. This sequence joins TRBV29-1 and TRBJ2-2; D gene ambiguous. The CDR3 loop is CSVNPLGTGELFF. DNA for the CDR3: TGCAGCGTCAACCCCCTGGGCACCGGGGAGCTGTTTTTT.